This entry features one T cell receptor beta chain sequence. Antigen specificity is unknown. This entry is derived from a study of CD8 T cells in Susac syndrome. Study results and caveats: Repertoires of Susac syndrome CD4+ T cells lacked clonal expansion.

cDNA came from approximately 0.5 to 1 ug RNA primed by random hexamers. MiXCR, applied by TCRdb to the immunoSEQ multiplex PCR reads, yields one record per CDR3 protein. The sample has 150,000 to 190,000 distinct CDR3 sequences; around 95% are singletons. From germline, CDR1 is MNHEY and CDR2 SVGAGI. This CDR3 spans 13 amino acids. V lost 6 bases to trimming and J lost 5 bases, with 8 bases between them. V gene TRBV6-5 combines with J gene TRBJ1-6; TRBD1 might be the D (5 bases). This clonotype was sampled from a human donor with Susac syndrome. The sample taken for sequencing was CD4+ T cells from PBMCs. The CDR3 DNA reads TGTGCCAGCAGGGCAGGGCATAATTCACCCCTCCACTTT. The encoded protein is CASRAGHNSPLHF.